A single sample is the source of the 13 T cell receptor beta chains below, sequenced in a study of shared clonotypes between healthy human individuals. Here immunoSEQ multiplex PCR was the method, and the copy in TCRdb shows in-frame clones only, minus some. The sample has 1.4 million to 1.5 million clones; 96% are singletons. The source material was naive CD4+ T cells sorted from blood. Subset indicated: CD45RA+ positively selected. These receptors were obtained from a man aged 25-45 years in good health.

The genes are TRBV12-5 and TRBJ2-1; 8 positions match TRBD1. The CDR3 has 16 amino acids. Germline CDR1 reads LGHNT; CDR2 reads FRNRAP. V lost 1 base and J lost 1; bases outside the gene matches: 3. The DNA for the CDR3 is TGTGCTAGTGGTTTGGGGACAGGGATTTCCTACAATGAGCAGTTCTTC. Translated: CASGLGTGISYNEQFF.

This chain connects TRBV11-2 to TRBJ2-1, with TRBD2 identical over 9 bases. CDR1 SGHAT and CDR2 FQNNGV come from the germline V gene. J was trimmed by 8 bases and V by 5 bases; bases with no gene match: 13. CDR3 size: 16 residues. The CDR3 spells CASSPYAGGFQDEQFF. DNA for the CDR3: TGTGCCAGCAGCCCCTACGCGGGAGGGTTTCAAGATGAGCAGTTCTTC.

This sequence joins TRBV7-8 and TRBJ2-7, with D possibly TRBD1 on 5 matching bases. Germline lookup yields CDR1 SGHVS and CDR2 FQNEAQ. The V and J ends lost 1 base and 3 bases respectively, with 13 bases between them. The CDR3 is 15 amino acids. The CDR3 region is CASSLEAGQVYEQYF. The CDR3 coding sequence is TGTGCCAGCAGCTTAGAGGCAGGACAAGTCTACGAGCAGTACTTC. The full variable domain, in which reference TRBV7-8 and TRBJ2-7 provide the parts outside the CDR3, is GAGVSQSPRYKVAKRGQDVALRCDPISGHVSLFWYQQALGQGPEFLTYFQNEAQLDKSGLPSDRFFAERPEGSVSTLKIQRTQQEDSAVYLCASSLEAGQVYEQYFGPGTRLTVT.

The genes are TRBV7-8 and TRBJ2-7; 11 bases are a match to TRBD1. Trimming took 3 bases from V and 3 from J; bases not matched to a gene: 4. This CDR3 has 15 amino acids. The germline V gene has CDR1 SGHVS and CDR2 FQNEAQ. The CDR3 protein is CASSFSGTGGYEQYF. The CDR3 bases are TGTGCCAGCAGCTTCTCCGGGACAGGGGGCTACGAGCAGTACTTC.

As concerns this clone: One junction end disagrees with the germline gene, perhaps due to a read error. V and J are TRBV7-7 and TRBJ2-1; D remains ambiguous. The CDR3 totals 13 residues. Germline V gene data show CDR1 as SSHAT and CDR2 as FNYEAQ (reference sequence). CDR3 in DNA: TGTGCTAGCAGCTTCGGCGAATACAATGAGCAGTTCTTC. Its translation is CASSFGEYNEQFF.

The chain joins TRBV28 to TRBJ2-1; D is uncertain. Germline V lookup: CDR1 MDHEN, CDR2 SYDVKM. Trimming left V 5 bases short and J 8 bases short, with 16 bases between. The CDR3 runs to 14 residues. CDR3 amino acids: CASSPTGRHYEQFF. As DNA, the CDR3 is TGTGCCAGCAGTCCTACGGGTAGGCATTATGAGCAGTTCTTC.

This chain joins TRBV5-6 and TRBJ2-4; the D gene is possibly TRBD1 (6 bases). The CDR3 is made up of 17 amino acids. The germline V and J ends were trimmed by 3 bases and 0 bases, with 16 bases remaining between them. Germline-derived CDR1 and CDR2 are SGHDT and YYEEEE. The CDR3 coding sequence is TGTGCCAGCAGCTCCCGGAGACAGGAGCAAGCCAAAAACATTCAGTACTTC. It is translated as CASSSRRQEQAKNIQYF.

This chain joins TRBV28 and TRBJ2-5; TRBD1 agrees at 7 bases. Germline V gene sequence: CDR1 MDHEN, CDR2 SYDVKM. Germline trimming cut 3 bases from V and 5 bases from J; bases unmatched to any gene: 9. The CDR3 extends over 15 amino acids. CDR3 nucleotides: TGTGCCAGCAGTTTGGGGACAGACCTACCGGAGACCCAGTACTTC. Translated, it gives CASSLGTDLPETQYF.

The genes are TRBV7-2 and TRBJ2-1, with 7 bases matching TRBD2. Germline trimming cut 5 bases from V and 6 bases from J; bases unmatched to any gene: 13. Germline V gene sequence: CDR1 SGHTA, CDR2 FQGNSA. CDR3 length: 16 residues. The CDR3 is CASSPFMVPGGNEQFF. In DNA form, the CDR3 reads TGTGCCAGCAGCCCATTCATGGTTCCGGGAGGCAATGAGCAGTTCTTC.

A word on this clone: This CDR3 is also generated by other DNA sequences in the sample. The chain carries TRBV5-1 and TRBJ1-4; TRBD1 matches 7 bases. The junction had 3 bases not matched to a gene; V was cut back by 4 bases and J by 0 bases. The CDR3 loop spans 15 amino acids. The germline V gene has CDR1 SGHRS and CDR2 YFSETQ. The CDR3: CASSLGTATNEKLFF. The CDR3 DNA reads as TGCGCCAGCAGCCTCGGGACAGCAACTAATGAAAAACTGTTTTTT.

The genes are TRBV18 and TRBJ2-2; 9 nucleotides match TRBD1. V lost 0 bases to trimming and J lost 7 bases; unmatched junction nucleotides: 6. The CDR3 is 16 residues long. Germline loops: CDR1 KGHSH, CDR2 LQKENI. Here the CDR3 DNA reads TGTGCCAGCTCACCACCGAGCAGGACAGGGGACGGGGAGCTGTTTTTT. This gives the protein CASSPPSRTGDGELFF.

The chain is built from TRBV16 and TRBJ1-2, with D uncertain. V shed 0 bases and J shed 8 bases, with 10 bases lying between them. This CDR3 has 13 residues. Germline lookup yields CDR1 KGHSY and CDR2 FQNENV. The CDR3 nucleotides read TGTGCCAGCAGCCAATCGACCGGTCAAGGCTACACCTTC. This translates into CASSQSTGQGYTF.

J is TRBJ2-1 and V is TRBV6-6; a weak D match, TRBD1 (6 bases). V gave up 10 bases and J gave up 9 bases, with 22 bases separating them. Germline values: CDR1 MNHNY, CDR2 SVGAGI (reference sequence). The CDR3 runs 14 residues. This CDR3 is CATRAWGKTGEQFF. The CDR3 nucleotides are TGTGCCACCAGAGCGTGGGGGAAGACAGGTGAGCAGTTCTTC.